This TCR beta chain was sequenced in a study of glioma-infiltrating T cells after dendritic cell vaccination (dated by TCRdb to the mid-2010s). Looking at the study overall: The cohort included 15 or so glioblastoma patients drawn from Phase I and II dendritic cell vaccination trials, of whom 9 were newly diagnosed and 6 had recurrent disease. Patients received autologous tumor lysate-pulsed dendritic cell vaccination between about 2003 and 2013. The vaccine consisted of monocyte-derived dendritic cells cultured approximately 7 days with IL-4 and GM-CSF, then pulsed overnight with autologous tumor lysate. Each patient got three intradermal injections of the dendritic cell vaccine, spaced at biweekly intervals, in the arm below the axilla. Tumor-infiltrating lymphocyte content was quantified and tumor and blood repertoires were compared in dendritic cell-vaccinated glioblastoma patients by deep sequencing of TCR beta CDR3 regions. Survival after dendritic cell vaccination was correlated with TCR sequencing metrics, including TIL content and tumor-blood repertoire overlap.

Explained via the paper, the time point label denotes: after dendritic cell vaccination, including at tumor progression/relapse. Selection of patients required sufficient residual fresh-frozen tumor tissue and over two years of available survival data. An isocitrate dehydrogenase mutation was not carried by any of the glioblastoma patients, although molecular status was otherwise variable. PBMC were collected before vaccination, two weeks after the third vaccination, and at tumor progression if tumor progression occurred. The Qiagen DNeasy Blood extraction Kit was used for extraction of genomic DNA. TCRB CDR3 regions were amplified from 1.5 to 2.5 ug genomic DNA, or all available DNA if less, using the immunoSEQ assay. The multiplex PCR employed 60 forward primers targeting TCR V beta segments and 13 reverse primers targeting J beta segments. To estimate the number of reads per starting template, synthetic control templates were added to each sample at limiting dilution. The Illumina HiSeq System generated 87 bp sequencing reads. In the authors' own workflow: PCR and sequencing errors were removed by merging closely related sequences with a nearest neighbor algorithm. TCR overlap was measured as the percentage of unique tumor TCR beta sequences also present in the same patient's peripheral blood. Drawn from immuneACCESS, this table holds only the in-frame rearrangements with V and J called that TCRdb kept. Clones are partly lost; checked studies trace under half to an unresolved V gene and leave the rest unexplained. D and trimming were read from the DNA, whereas the V and J calls and clone size are those reported in that table. The sample table lists 90,000 to 110,000 clones, 85% to 90% of them with a count of one. The leading ten clones occupy 2.5% to 3% of the sample.

Concerning this clone: It has no known antigen specificity. The record has no base qualities; no much larger clone is one base away.

The CDR3 covers 13 residues, taking in both the cysteine and the phenylalanine. The DNA shown is the 39-base CDR3, in frame from base 1. The germline V gene sets CDR1 to MNHNS and CDR2 to SASEGT. The germline ends are 11 bases apart after V is trimmed by 2 bases and J by 7 bases. Results the study describes overall, beyond this receptor: The response model built on TCR overlap across three groups was characterized as speculative, with prospective validation still needed. After dendritic cell vaccination, a higher estimated pretreatment TIL content predicted longer time to progression and overall survival. TCR clonality showed no direct relationship with survival, which suggests that a diverse polyclonal response may be important. The cohort was small and heterogeneous, and full blood and tumor sets were available for few patients, with initial-recurrent tumor pairs available for even fewer patients.

The rearranged segments are TRBV6-1 and TRBJ1-1; the D gene cannot be named for sure. This clonotype was sampled from a human donor with glioblastoma. Sequences were derived from blood, sampled after dendritic cell vaccination. The CDR3 region reads CASSESGRFEAFF. The DNA sequence is given as TGTGCCAGCAGTGAATCGGGGAGGTTTGAAGCTTTCTTT.